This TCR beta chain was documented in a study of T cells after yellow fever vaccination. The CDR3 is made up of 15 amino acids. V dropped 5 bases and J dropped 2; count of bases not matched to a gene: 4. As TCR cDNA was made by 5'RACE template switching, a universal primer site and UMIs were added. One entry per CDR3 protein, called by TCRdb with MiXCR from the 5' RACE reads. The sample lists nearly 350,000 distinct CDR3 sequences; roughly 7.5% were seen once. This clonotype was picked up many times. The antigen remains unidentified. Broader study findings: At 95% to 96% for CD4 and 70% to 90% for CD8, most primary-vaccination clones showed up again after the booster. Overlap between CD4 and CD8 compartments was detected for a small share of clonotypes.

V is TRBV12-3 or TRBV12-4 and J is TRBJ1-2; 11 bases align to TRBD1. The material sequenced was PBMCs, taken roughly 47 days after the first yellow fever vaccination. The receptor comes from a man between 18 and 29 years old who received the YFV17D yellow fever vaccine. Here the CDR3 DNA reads TGTGCCAGCAGTCGGACAGGGGGCGCCAACTATGGCTACACCTTC. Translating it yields CASSRTGGANYGYTF.